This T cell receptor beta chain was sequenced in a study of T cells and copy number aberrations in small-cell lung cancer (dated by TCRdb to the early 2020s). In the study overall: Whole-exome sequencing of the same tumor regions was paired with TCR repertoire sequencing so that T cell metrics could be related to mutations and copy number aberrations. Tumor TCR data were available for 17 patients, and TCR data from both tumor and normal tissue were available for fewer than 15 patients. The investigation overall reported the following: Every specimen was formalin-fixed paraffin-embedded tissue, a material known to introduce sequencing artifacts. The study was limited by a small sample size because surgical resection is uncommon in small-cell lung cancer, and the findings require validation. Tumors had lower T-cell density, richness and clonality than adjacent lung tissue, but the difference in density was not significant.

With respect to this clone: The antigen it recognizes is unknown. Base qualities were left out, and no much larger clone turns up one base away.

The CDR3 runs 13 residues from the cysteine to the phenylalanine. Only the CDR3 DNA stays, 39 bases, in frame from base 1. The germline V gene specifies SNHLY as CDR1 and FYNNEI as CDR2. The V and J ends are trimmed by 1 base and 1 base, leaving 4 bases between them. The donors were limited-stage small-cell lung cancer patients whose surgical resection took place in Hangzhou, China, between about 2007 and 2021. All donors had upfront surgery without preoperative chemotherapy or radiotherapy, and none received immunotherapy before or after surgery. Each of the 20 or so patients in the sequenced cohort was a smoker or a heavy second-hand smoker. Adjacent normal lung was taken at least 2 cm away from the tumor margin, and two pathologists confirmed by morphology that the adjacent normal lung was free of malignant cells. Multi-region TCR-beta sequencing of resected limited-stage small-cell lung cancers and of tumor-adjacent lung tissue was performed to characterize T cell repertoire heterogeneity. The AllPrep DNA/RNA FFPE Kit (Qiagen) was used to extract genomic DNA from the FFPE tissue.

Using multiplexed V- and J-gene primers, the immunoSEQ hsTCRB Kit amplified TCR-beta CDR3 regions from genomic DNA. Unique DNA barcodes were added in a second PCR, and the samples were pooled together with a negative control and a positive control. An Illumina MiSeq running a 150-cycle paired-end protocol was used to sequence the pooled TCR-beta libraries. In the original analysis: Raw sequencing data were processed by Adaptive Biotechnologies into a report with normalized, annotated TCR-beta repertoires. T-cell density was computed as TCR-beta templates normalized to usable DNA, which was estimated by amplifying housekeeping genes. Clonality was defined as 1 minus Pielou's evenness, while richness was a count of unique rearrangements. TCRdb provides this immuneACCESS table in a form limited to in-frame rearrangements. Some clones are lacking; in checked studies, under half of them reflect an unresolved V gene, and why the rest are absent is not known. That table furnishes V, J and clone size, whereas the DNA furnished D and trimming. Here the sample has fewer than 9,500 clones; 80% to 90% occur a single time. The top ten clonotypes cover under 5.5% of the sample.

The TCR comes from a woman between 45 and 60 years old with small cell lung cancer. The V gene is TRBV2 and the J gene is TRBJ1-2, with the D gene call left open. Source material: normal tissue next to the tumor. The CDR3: CASSEELNYGYTF. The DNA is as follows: TGTGCCAGCAGTGAAGAACTTAACTATGGCTACACCTTC.